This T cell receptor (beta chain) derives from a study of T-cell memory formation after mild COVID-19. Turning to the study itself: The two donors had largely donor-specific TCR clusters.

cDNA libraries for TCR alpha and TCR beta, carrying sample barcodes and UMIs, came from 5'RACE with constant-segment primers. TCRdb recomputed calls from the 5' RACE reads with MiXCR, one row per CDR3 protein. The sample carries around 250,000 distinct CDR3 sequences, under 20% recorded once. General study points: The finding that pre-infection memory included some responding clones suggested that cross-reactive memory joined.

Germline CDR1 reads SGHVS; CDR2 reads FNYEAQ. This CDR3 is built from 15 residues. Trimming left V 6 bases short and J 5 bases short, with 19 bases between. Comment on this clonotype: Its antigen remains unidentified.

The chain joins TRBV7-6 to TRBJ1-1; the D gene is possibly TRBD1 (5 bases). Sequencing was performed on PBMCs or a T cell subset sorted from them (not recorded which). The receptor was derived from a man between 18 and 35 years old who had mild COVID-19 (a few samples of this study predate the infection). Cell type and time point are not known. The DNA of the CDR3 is TGTGCCAGCAGTTATCCCTTAGGGCGGGGGACTGAAGCTTTCTTT. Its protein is CASSYPLGRGTEAFF.